This TCR beta chain is from a study of cytomegalovirus exposure and HLA in healthy donors. Whole-study findings and limits: The authors listed 150 to 200 TCR beta chains as cytomegalovirus-associated. The majority of TCR sequences were rare, yet some public TCRs appeared in many donors.

V was pared by 0 bases and J by 4 bases, with 5 bases between. Germline-derived CDR1 and CDR2 are GTSNPN and SVGIG (reference sequence). This CDR3 region has 12 residues. This clone was observed once. Its specificity is unknown. Clones were sequenced by immunoSEQ multiplex PCR, and TCRdb holds only the in-frame ones, with some missing. The profile covers about 150,000 clones, with about 89% appearing a single time and about 3% taken by the ten largest. The material sequenced was PBMCs. The chain combines TRBV30 with TRBJ2-3; no firm D call. The TCR sequence derives from a woman aged 18-35 years in good health and CMV-seropositive. The CDR3 nucleotides are TGTGCCTGGAGTGTGCGCCCAGATACGCAGTATTTT. This translates into CAWSVRPDTQYF.